The rows below give T cell receptor beta chains drawn from one sample of a study of T cells in localized non-small cell lung cancer. Profiled with immunoSEQ multiplex PCR; TCRdb holds only in-frame clones, not every one. Here the sample spans around 83,000 clones, 80% to 90% being singletons. Specimen: peripheral blood, collected before any cancer treatment. The source is a man between 40 and 70 years old with stage I squamous cell lung carcinoma. The CDR3 runs from the conserved cysteine through the conserved F or W. A D gene is named only where the DNA matches it firmly. Some rows have no size entry. The others give once, few or many, or a class for an expanded clone.

abundance: once
v_gene: TRBV5-6
j_gene: TRBJ2-6
d_gene: -
CDR3aa: CASKAGANVLTF
CDR3nt: TGTGCCAGCAAGGCTGGGGCCAACGTCCTGACTTTC

abundance: -
v_gene: TRBV6-1
j_gene: TRBJ2-1
d_gene: TRBD1
CDR3aa: CASSGSGGSSGQFF
CDR3nt: TGTGCCAGCAGTGGATCAGGGGGCAGTTCGGGGCAGTTCTTC

abundance: -
v_gene: TRBV27
j_gene: TRBJ2-2
d_gene: -
CDR3aa: CASSLKGDRRSSNTGELFF
CDR3nt: TGTGCCAGCAGTTTAAAAGGAGACAGACGGAGTTCGAACACCGGGGAGCTGTTTTTT

abundance: -
v_gene: TRBV27
j_gene: TRBJ2-2
d_gene: -
CDR3aa: CASSFRTPSDTGELFF
CDR3nt: TGTGCCAGCAGTTTTCGGACGCCATCGGACACCGGGGAGCTGTTTTTT

abundance: -
v_gene: TRBV7-9
j_gene: TRBJ2-7
d_gene: -
CDR3aa: CASSSPWELEQYF
CDR3nt: TGTGCCAGCAGCTCCCCCTGGGAACTCGAGCAGTACTTC

abundance: -
v_gene: TRBV5-4
j_gene: TRBJ2-5
d_gene: -
CDR3aa: CASTPGAGETQYF
CDR3nt: TGTGCCAGCACCCCGGGCGCGGGAGAGACCCAGTACTTC

abundance: -
v_gene: TRBV7-9
j_gene: TRBJ2-4
d_gene: TRBD1
CDR3aa: CASSGQAGKNIQYF
CDR3nt: TGTGCCAGCAGTGGACAGGCCGGCAAAAACATTCAGTACTTC

abundance: -
v_gene: TRBV19
j_gene: TRBJ1-5
d_gene: -
CDR3aa: CASSITTNQPQHF
CDR3nt: TGTGCCAGTAGCATCACGACCAATCAGCCCCAGCATTTT

abundance: -
v_gene: TRBV28
j_gene: TRBJ1-3
d_gene: -
CDR3aa: CASSFLGNAGNTIYF
CDR3nt: TGTGCCAGCAGTTTTTTGGGTAATGCAGGAAACACCATATATTTT

abundance: -
v_gene: TRBV5-4
j_gene: TRBJ2-3
d_gene: TRBD2
CDR3aa: CASKGRGGPDTQYF
CDR3nt: TGTGCTTCCAAAGGGCGGGGGGGCCCAGATACGCAGTATTTT

abundance: -
v_gene: TRBV5-1
j_gene: TRBJ2-3
d_gene: TRBD2
CDR3aa: CASSTSGGPDTQYF
CDR3nt: TGCGCCAGCAGCACTAGCGGGGGCCCAGATACGCAGTATTTT

abundance: once
v_gene: TRBV11-1
j_gene: TRBJ1-2
d_gene: TRBD1
CDR3aa: CASSRDRVNGYTF
CDR3nt: TGTGCCAGCAGCAGAGACAGGGTTAATGGCTACACCTTC

abundance: -
v_gene: TRBV7-6
j_gene: TRBJ2-1
d_gene: TRBD1
CDR3aa: CASSHRDRALSSYNEQFF
CDR3nt: TGTGCCAGCAGCCACCGGGACAGGGCCTTAAGCTCCTACAATGAGCAGTTCTTC

abundance: once
v_gene: TRBV6-1
j_gene: TRBJ2-4
d_gene: -
CDR3aa: CASRPRGTKNIQYF
CDR3nt: TGTGCCAGCAGACCCAGGGGTACCAAAAACATTCAGTACTTC

abundance: -
v_gene: TRBV5-1
j_gene: TRBJ1-2
d_gene: TRBD1
CDR3aa: CASSSDRANYGYTF
CDR3nt: TGCGCCAGCAGCTCTGACAGGGCTAACTATGGCTACACCTTC

abundance: once
v_gene: TRBV11-2
j_gene: TRBJ1-2
d_gene: -
CDR3aa: CASSLDGGFDYGYTF
CDR3nt: TGTGCCAGCAGCTTAGATGGGGGTTTTGACTATGGCTACACCTTC

abundance: -
v_gene: TRBV18
j_gene: TRBJ2-7
d_gene: TRBD1
CDR3aa: CASSPSTGAYEQYF
CDR3nt: TGTGCCAGCTCACCGTCCACAGGGGCCTACGAGCAGTACTTC

abundance: few
v_gene: TRBV9
j_gene: TRBJ2-5
d_gene: -
CDR3aa: CASSGGVTMETQYF
CDR3nt: TGTGCCAGCAGCGGCGGGGTAACGATGGAGACCCAGTACTTC

abundance: -
v_gene: TRBV28
j_gene: TRBJ1-5
d_gene: -
CDR3aa: CASSLLGGVHQPQHF
CDR3nt: TGTGCCAGCAGTTTACTGGGTGGAGTCCATCAGCCCCAGCATTTT

abundance: -
v_gene: TRBV5-1
j_gene: TRBJ1-4
d_gene: -
CDR3aa: CASSLGSGGGEKLFF
CDR3nt: TGCGCCAGCAGCTTGGGTTCGGGGGGAGGTGAAAAACTGTTTTTT

abundance: few
v_gene: TRBV7-9
j_gene: TRBJ1-1
d_gene: TRBD1
CDR3aa: CASSLAWTGKNTEAFF
CDR3nt: TGTGCCAGCAGCTTAGCGTGGACAGGGAAGAACACTGAAGCTTTCTTT

abundance: once
v_gene: TRBV29-1
j_gene: TRBJ2-1
d_gene: TRBD1
CDR3aa: CSGRDRGSPSYNEQFF
CDR3nt: TGCAGCGGCCGAGACAGGGGGTCCCCCTCCTACAATGAGCAGTTCTTC

abundance: -
v_gene: TRBV5-1
j_gene: TRBJ1-3
d_gene: TRBD1
CDR3aa: CASSLGEGWVPGGHTIYF
CDR3nt: TGCGCCAGCAGCTTGGGCGAGGGTTGGGTCCCAGGGGGACACACCATATATTTT

abundance: -
v_gene: TRBV5-4
j_gene: TRBJ1-1
d_gene: -
CDR3aa: CASTPAGQTEAFF
CDR3nt: TGTGCCAGCACCCCGGCCGGCCAAACTGAAGCTTTCTTT